The sequence of this TCR beta chain was determined in a study of blood T cell repertoires in COVID-19 (dated by TCRdb to the early 2020s). A note on the overall study: The collaborator samples originated in the United States, Italy and Spain and spanned the acute and convalescent phases of COVID-19. The prospective study material was composed of cDNA or gDNA derived from T cells, B-cell-depleted T cells, or PBMCs. Deeply sampled blood TCRbeta repertoires from subjects exposed to, actively infected with, or recovered from COVID-19 were included in the dataset. The repertoires were released in a freely available public database meant as a resource for research on the immune response to SARS-CoV-2. The samples were drawn from two sources: the first 160 participants of the ongoing ImmuneRACE study, and 950 to 1,500 subjects contributed by 6 global collaborators. Nearly every sample came with metadata listing a de-identified subject ID, COVID-19 status, age in years and sex. Where HLA class I and class II types were available, the types were taken from metadata supplied by the sample provider, not from assay-based typing. Broad study findings and their caveats: How much clinical and demographic metadata was included differed by source and by participant, and the metadata was provided uncurated.

TCRbeta CDR3 regions were amplified from genomic DNA using the immunoSEQ Assay, a bias-controlled multiplex PCR. Per the original workflow: Nucleated cell counts per sample were estimated from amplification of reference gene primers within the assay. Sequence reads were collapsed and filtered to measure the absolute abundance of every unique TCRbeta CDR3 rearrangement. For each sample, productive Simpson clonality was calculated by taking the square root of Simpson's diversity index across productive rearrangements. In TCRdb, the immuneACCESS table is reduced to in-frame sequences with V and J assigned. These tables do not hold every clone; where another copy was compared, an unresolved V gene accounts for under half, and the others remain unexplained. V and J calls and clone size come straight from that table; D and trimming were deduced from the DNA. The sample table records about 280,000 clones; roughly 85% of these occur just once. The ten largest clones represent more than 4.5% of the sample.

Concerning this clone: Its antigen is still unknown. Per-nucleotide qualities are absent, and no much larger clonotype sits a single base away.

The collaborating institutions used their own protocols to collect whole blood in K2EDTA tubes. For TCRbeta analysis, collaborators shipped samples in one of three forms: frozen whole blood, isolated PBMCs, or DNA extracted from either of those sample types. V is cut back by 0 bases and J by 7 bases, with 8 bases in the junction unmatched. Based on the germline V gene, the CDR1 and CDR2 sequences are MRHNA and SNTAGT. The CDR3 measures 16 amino acids from cysteine to phenylalanine. Kept here is only the CDR3 DNA, which spans 48 bases and is read in frame from base 1. Sequenced input: peripheral blood. The source of this sequence is a man aged 45-65 years with active or convalescent COVID-19. The chain uses TRBV6-4 and TRBJ2-1; TRBD2 aligns with 8 central bases. DNA sequence: TGTGCCAGCAGTGACTCGGCGGCGGGCGGGGGGAATGAGCAGTTCTTC. It codes for CASSDSAAGGGNEQFF.